Included here is one T cell receptor (beta chain) sequence, with context. Every isolated RNA sample was fully reverse transcribed, so sequencing captured expressed TCRB transcripts. An average of around 3.9 million reads was obtained for naive, central memory and regulatory T cell samples. The method was immunoSEQ multiplex PCR; TCRdb's version includes in-frame clones alone and lacks a portion of them. Of about 9,400 clones listed, 75% to 85% are singletons. The data originate from a study of beta chain features in type 1 diabetes. Study in general: Across all samples, about 110,000,000 sorted cells were examined.

CDR1 SGHTA and CDR2 FQGNSA come from the germline V gene. The V and J ends lost 1 base and 4 bases, in that order; junction bases with no gene match: 7. The CDR3 has 16 amino acids. Central memory, naive, regulatory and stem cell-like memory CD4+ cells were sorted by CD45RO/CCR7/CD25/CD127/CD95/CD27. The V and J genes are TRBV7-2 and TRBJ2-1, with 7 nucleotides matching TRBD2. The source material was Tregs from blood. This clonotype originated in a woman between 18 and 29 years old in good health. The CDR3 coding sequence is TGTGCCAGCAGCTTAGTTCGCCTAGCGGTTTACAATGAGCAGTTCTTC. It specifies CASSLVRLAVYNEQFF. The full variable domain, with the rest looked up from reference TRBV7-2 and TRBJ2-1, is GAGVSQSPSNKVTEKGKDVELRCDPISGHTALYWYRQSLGQGLEFLIYFQGNSAPDKSGLPSDRFSAERTGGSVSTLTIQRTQQEDSAVYLCASSLVRLAVYNEQFFGPGTRLTVL.